This T cell receptor beta chain came from a study of OX40 agonist ivuxolimab in advanced cancers. In the study overall: The costimulatory receptor OX40 (CD134) was targeted by ivuxolimab, a fully human IgG2 agonistic monoclonal antibody. Intravenous ivuxolimab was administered to patients every 2 weeks at six dose levels: 0.01, 0.1, 0.3, 1.5, 3 and 10 mg/kg. Among the approximately 50 dose-escalation patients, about 19 had hepatocellular carcinoma, 15 or so melanoma, 9 renal cell carcinoma and 9 head and neck cancer. In the dose-escalation cohort, around 80% of patients were male, and the mean age was 60 years with a range of about 20 to 80. Prior anti-PD-1, anti-PD-L1 or anti-CTLA-4 therapy was permitted, and checkpoint inhibitors had been received by approximately 39% of dose-escalation patients. Partial responses were achieved by three dose-escalation patients, of whom one had hepatocellular carcinoma and two had cutaneous melanoma. Peripheral TCRbeta sequencing was intended to test whether TCR sequence diversity was altered and clonal T-cell expansion was caused by ivuxolimab. The paper reports the monotherapy dose-escalation portion (N of about 50 patients) of the phase I ivuxolimab trial. Results the study describes overall, beyond this receptor: After ivuxolimab, CD8+ T cells had more expanded clones than CD4+ T cells on average. Low levels of normalized T-cell clonal expansion were also seen in some patients who did not respond. Which antigens the clonally expanded peripheral T cells were specific for was not determined. At doses of 0.1 to 3.0 mg/kg, clonal expansion of both CD4+ and CD8+ T cells in blood was seen between baseline and week 6. In the 0.1-3.0 mg/kg groups, partial responders were among the patients with the lowest normalized peripheral clonal expansion, particularly in CD8+ T cells.

Concerning this clone: This receptor's antigen is unknown. The record has no base qualities; no much larger clone is one base away.

The trial excluded patients who had a history of autoimmune disease or were on systemic immunosuppression. Peripheral blood for TCR sequencing was collected from all dose cohorts at baseline, on cycle 4 day 1, and on cycle 7 day 1. Samples came from an open-label, multicenter, first-in-human phase I dose-escalation trial of ivuxolimab. Adults with locally advanced or metastatic head and neck squamous cell, hepatocellular, melanoma or renal cell carcinoma were enrolled in the trial. Before TCR sequencing, CD4+ and CD8+ T cells were separately sorted from peripheral blood. For sequencing of the TCRbeta CDR3 region, genomic DNA was extracted from the sorted cells. TCRbeta CDR3 regions were sequenced using the immunoSEQ Assay. Not all clones reach the TCRdb copy of this immuneACCESS table, which keeps in-frame sequences only. Checked studies attribute under half of the gap to unresolved V genes and leave the rest unexplained. This sample lists nearly 80,000 clones; 90% to 95% were detected once. The ten largest clones represent 8.5% to 10% of the sample.

CDR1 and CDR2 are drawn from the germline V gene: MDHEN, SYDVKM. Trimming takes 8 bases from V and 4 bases from J, and the germline ends sit 18 bases apart. Spanning cysteine to phenylalanine, the CDR3 consists of 15 amino acids. The sequence is cut down to CDR3 DNA, 45 bases in frame from base 1. The clonotype comes from an adult with an advanced solid tumor such as melanoma, head and neck, liver or kidney cancer. This specimen was CD4+ or CD8+ T cells sorted from blood, taken in a trial of the OX40 agonist ivuxolimab. The chain was built from TRBV28 and TRBJ2-1; TRBD2 is possibly the D segment (6 matching bases). CDR3 sequence: CASDTLAEPYNEQFF. The DNA is TGTGCCAGCGATACCTTAGCGGAGCCGTACAATGAGCAGTTCTTC.